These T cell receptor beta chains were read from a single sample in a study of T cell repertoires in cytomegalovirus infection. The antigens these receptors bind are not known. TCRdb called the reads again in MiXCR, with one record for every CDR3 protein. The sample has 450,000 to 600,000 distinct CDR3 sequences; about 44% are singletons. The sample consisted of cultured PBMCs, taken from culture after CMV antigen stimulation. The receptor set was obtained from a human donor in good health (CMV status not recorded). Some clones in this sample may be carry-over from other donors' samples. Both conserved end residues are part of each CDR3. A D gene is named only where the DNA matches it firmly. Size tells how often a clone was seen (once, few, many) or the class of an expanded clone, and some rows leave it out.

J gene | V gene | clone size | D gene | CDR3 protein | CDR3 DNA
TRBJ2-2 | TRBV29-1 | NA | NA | CSARGFPKNTGELFF | TGCAGCGCCCGAGGATTCCCAAAGAACACCGGGGAGCTGTTTTTT
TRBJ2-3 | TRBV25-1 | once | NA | CASSEQAGWADTQYF | TGTGCCAGCAGTGAACAGGCAGGGTGGGCAGATACGCAGTATTTT
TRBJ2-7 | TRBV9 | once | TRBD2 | CASSVEETSGSYEQYF | TGTGCCAGCAGCGTAGAAGAGACTAGCGGATCCTACGAGCAGTACTTC
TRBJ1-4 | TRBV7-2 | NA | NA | CASSLARDAGAANEKLFF | TGTGCCAGCAGCTTAGCGAGGGACGCCGGCGCGGCTAATGAAAAACTGTTTTTT
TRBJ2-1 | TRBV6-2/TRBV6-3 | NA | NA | CASSYQTVGEQFF | TGTGCCAGCAGTTACCAGACAGTTGGTGAGCAGTTCTTC
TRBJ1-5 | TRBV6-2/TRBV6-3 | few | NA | CASSYLGQPQHF | TGTGCCAGCAGTTACTTGGGTCAGCCCCAGCATTTT
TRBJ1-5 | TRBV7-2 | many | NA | CASSFSNSDQPQHF | TGTGCCAGCAGCTTCTCAAATAGTGATCAGCCCCAGCATTTT
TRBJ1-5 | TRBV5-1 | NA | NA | CASSLEGSNNQPQHF | TGCGCCAGCAGCTTGGAGGGGAGTAACAATCAGCCCCAGCATTTT
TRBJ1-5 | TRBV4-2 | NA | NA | CASSQEGGADQPQHF | TGTGCCAGCAGCCAAGAGGGGGGGGCTGATCAGCCCCAGCATTTT
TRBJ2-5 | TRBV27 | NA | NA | CASSLDGAGTWETQYF | TGTGCCAGCAGTTTAGACGGGGCGGGTACATGGGAGACCCAGTACTTC
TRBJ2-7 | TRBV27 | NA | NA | CASSQGRAFDDEQYF | TGTGCCAGCAGTCAAGGACGCGCTTTTGACGACGAGCAGTACTTC
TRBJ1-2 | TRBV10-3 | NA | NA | CATEPSGSYGYTF | TGTGCCACCGAGCCCTCCGGAAGCTATGGCTACACCTTC
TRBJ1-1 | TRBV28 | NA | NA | CASRVYRLVFF | TGTGCCAGCAGAGTGTACAGATTGGTTTTCTTT
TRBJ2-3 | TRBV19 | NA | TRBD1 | CASSVQGPTDTQYF | TGTGCCAGTAGTGTACAGGGGCCCACAGATACGCAGTATTTT
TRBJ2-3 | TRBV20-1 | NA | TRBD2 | CSAGFSGRGTDTQYF | TGCAGTGCTGGGTTTAGCGGGAGAGGCACAGATACGCAGTATTTT
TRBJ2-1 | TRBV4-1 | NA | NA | CASSQGEWVRNEQFF | TGCGCCAGCAGCCAGGGGGAATGGGTCCGCAATGAGCAGTTCTTC
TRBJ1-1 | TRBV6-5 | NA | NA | CASKGTWEAFF | TGTGCCAGCAAGGGGACATGGGAAGCTTTCTTT
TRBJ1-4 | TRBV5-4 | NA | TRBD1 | CATADRLNEKLFF | TGTGCCACCGCGGACAGGCTTAATGAAAAACTGTTTTTT
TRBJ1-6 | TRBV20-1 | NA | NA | CSAINPGNSPLHF | TGCAGTGCTATTAACCCAGGGAATTCACCCCTCCACTTT
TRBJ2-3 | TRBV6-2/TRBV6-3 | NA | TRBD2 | CASSYPTGTSGSEDTQYF | TGTGCCAGCAGTTACCCCACCGGGACTAGCGGGAGTGAAGATACGCAGTATTTT
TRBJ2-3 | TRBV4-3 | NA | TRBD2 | CASSQEGLAGEGGDTQYF | TGCGCCAGCAGCCAAGAGGGGCTAGCGGGAGAGGGTGGAGATACGCAGTATTTT
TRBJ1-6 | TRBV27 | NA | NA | CASSWDGSSSYNSPLHF | TGTGCCAGCAGTTGGGACGGGTCCAGCTCCTATAATTCACCCCTCCACTTT
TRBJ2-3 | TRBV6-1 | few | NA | CASAPGTDTQYF | TGTGCCTCAGCTCCGGGGACAGATACGCAGTATTTT
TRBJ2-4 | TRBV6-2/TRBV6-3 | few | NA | CASSPLGNIQYF | TGTGCCAGCAGCCCACTCGGAAACATTCAGTACTTC
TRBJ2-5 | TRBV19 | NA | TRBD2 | CASSQGLAGPVKETQYF | TGTGCCAGTAGTCAAGGACTAGCGGGGCCCGTTAAAGAGACCCAGTACTTC
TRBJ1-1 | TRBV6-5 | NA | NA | CASGPWGTNTEAFF | TGTGCCAGCGGACCATGGGGAACGAACACTGAAGCTTTCTTT
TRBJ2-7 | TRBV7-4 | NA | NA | CASSDWDYEQYF | TGTGCCAGCAGCGATTGGGACTACGAGCAGTACTTC
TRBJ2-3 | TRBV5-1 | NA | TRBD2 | CASSHGLAGGEDTQYF | TGCGCCAGCAGCCACGGACTAGCGGGAGGTGAGGATACGCAGTATTTT
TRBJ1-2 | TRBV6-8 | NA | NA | CASSYSAGRDGYTF | TGTGCCAGCAGTTACTCGGCAGGGCGAGATGGCTACACCTTC
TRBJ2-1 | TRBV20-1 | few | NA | CSARSRGDYNEQFF | TGCAGTGCTAGAAGCAGGGGAGACTACAATGAGCAGTTCTTC
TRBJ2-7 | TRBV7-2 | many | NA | CASSRDWNTYEQYF | TGTGCCAGCAGTCGTGACTGGAACACCTACGAGCAGTACTTC
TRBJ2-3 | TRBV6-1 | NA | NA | CASSEAPGQLGYF | TGTGCCAGCAGTGAAGCGCCAGGACAGTTAGGGTATTTT
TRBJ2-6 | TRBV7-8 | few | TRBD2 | CASSLAFVAGGAGANVLTF | TGTGCCAGCAGCTTAGCCTTTGTAGCGGGAGGGGCTGGGGCCAACGTCCTGACTTTC